The entry below gives a single TCR beta chain sequence along with its context. This clonotype was counted a single time. Its antigen is currently not known. Within one base of it there is no much larger clone, and no base qualities were kept. One read offers little support. The sequencing machine was an Illumina HiSeq 1500. TCRdb trimmed public reads at Q25 via fastp, called clones via MiXCR and kept in-frame beta chains. Merged by CDR3 protein, the rows form single entries marked with the most common genes and DNA. The sample table holds fewer than 550,000 distinct CDR3 sequences, of which approximately 31% were seen once. The ten top clones hold roughly 13% of the sample. The sample is drawn from a study of T cell repertoires in cytomegalovirus infection (dated 2019 in TCRdb). Regarding the complete study: The HLA type of each donor mattered for the analysis, because public TCR beta signatures pointed to carriage of CMV infection along with the matching HLA type. The study at large found these results: In the ex vivo response, HLA-C-restricted CMV-specific TCR beta clonotypes were dominant, and in two of eight donors the single most frequent clonotype came from this HLA-C-restricted group. Carriers of CMV infection plus the relevant HLA type were discriminated by the cumulative frequency of public TCR beta family members in the study cohort and in an independent approximately 360-donor cohort.

Specimen: PBMCs. This clonotype originated in a human donor in good health (CMV status not recorded). Some clones in this sample may be carry-over from other donors' samples.

The CDR3 loop reads CASSTPTGAKNIQYF. The DNA sequence reads TGTGCCAGTAGTACCCCGACAGGGGCCAAAAACATTCAGTACTTC. The chain was built from TRBV19 and TRBJ2-4; 7 of the junction bases match TRBD1. V lost 4 bases and J lost 1 base, and the count of bases not matched to a germline gene is 4. There are 15 amino acids in the CDR3, from cysteine to phenylalanine inclusive. The read is trimmed to its CDR3 DNA, 45 bases read in frame from base 1. In the germline V gene (reference sequence), CDR1 corresponds to LNHDA and CDR2 to SQIVND.